A selection of T cell receptor beta chains follows, all from one sample in a study of molecular identifiers for immune sequencing clone quantification. TCRdb recomputed calls from the PCR reads with MiXCR, one row per CDR3 protein. The data contain hundreds of thousands of distinct CDR3 sequences, about 20% of them singletons. The sample comprised naive CD8+ T cells from blood, with Jurkat cell RNA spiked in. Receptors originate from a human donor in good health. Some libraries in this study had Jurkat cell RNA spiked in. Both conserved end residues are part of each CDR3.

V gene,CDR3 protein
TRBV20-1,CSARGGTFPRLEQPQHF
TRBV3-1,CASSQDHHPEAFF
TRBV11-2,CASSLDEETQYF
TRBV4-1,CASSQVDRVSYEQYF
TRBV6-2/TRBV6-3,CASSYFAEEQYF
TRBV5-1,CASSGGEGRTDTQYF
TRBV19,CASSISGSTEAFF
TRBV19,CASTEGGLYNTGELFF
TRBV27,CASSLSVSGPEAFF
TRBV20-1,CSAREAANYGYTF
TRBV6-2/TRBV6-3,CASRGTYTGSQPQHF
TRBV12-3/TRBV12-4,CAIPLGGLGNGYTF
TRBV4-1,CASSQLTGKPYEQYF
TRBV6-5,CASSYFGSPGDEQFF
TRBV19,CASSIPPGVSTDTQYF
TRBV19,CASSIRGGPSGELFF
TRBV5-3,CASSLSPGLGTDTQYF
TRBV4-1,CASCHGLAGAANTGELFF
TRBV20-1,CSARDPRGAGDRYEQYF
TRBV13,CASSLGPRGNEQFF
TRBV19,CASSTSGRGTGELFF
TRBV7-9,CASSFQGSSTETQYF
TRBV4-2,CASSPQARDPSYEQYF
TRBV20-1,CSARDLGVEDTQYF
TRBV18,CASSPPQELNTEAFF
TRBV29-1,CSVEDQAGSSYEQYF